The 8 T cell receptor beta chains below all came from one sample that was sequenced in a study of vaccination and CD4 T cells after COVID-19. The Oncomine TCR Beta short-read assay generated sequence data from the DNA of cultured CD4+ T cells. TCRdb fed the PCR reads into MiXCR, producing one record per CDR3 protein. The sample has some 10,000 distinct CDR3 sequences; approximately 49% are singletons. Noted treatment: approximately nine-day PBMC culture with coronavirus spike peptide pools or control peptides (ViraFEST assay). Their antigens remain unidentified. Sequenced material: CD4+ T cells from blood, cultured in vitro. Receptors originate from a human donor who had recovered from COVID-19.

V is TRBV20-1 and J is TRBJ2-5; D possibly corresponds to TRBD1 (5 bases). The CDR3 has 14 residues. CDR1 and CDR2 (germline): DFQATT, SNEGSKA (reference sequence). The V end was cut by 0 bases, the J end by 0 bases, with 8 bases between. This CDR3 reads CSARDPGYQETQYF. The CDR3 nucleotides read TGCAGTGCTAGAGATCCAGGGTACCAAGAGACCCAGTACTTC.

V and J are TRBV6-6 and TRBJ1-1; weak D call: TRBD1 (5 bases). V lost 8 bases to trimming and J lost 0 bases, with 13 bases between them. This CDR3 has 14 residues. Per the germline V gene, CDR1 is MNHNY and CDR2 is SVGAGI (reference sequence). CDR3 sequence (DNA): TGTGCCAGCCCCGACAGATTCATGAACACTGAAGCTTTCTTT. It yields the protein CASPDRFMNTEAFF.

The table lists this clonotype with a few counts. V gene TRBV7-2 combines with J gene TRBJ2-1, with D possibly TRBD1 on 5 matching bases. Deletions cut 5 bases from V and 3 bases from J, with 20 bases between. Germline V gene lookup returns CDR1 SGHTA and CDR2 FQGNSA. The CDR3 extends over 17 amino acids. In nucleotides, the CDR3 is TGTGCCAGCAGCCCACAGACAGTCAGAAGGTACTACAATGAGCAGTTCTTC. It codes for CASSPQTVRRYYNEQFF.

This clonotype occurred once. The gene calls are TRBV19 and TRBJ2-7, with D possibly being TRBD2 (6 bases). The V end lost 8 bases, the J end lost 3 bases, and 11 bases lay between the germline ends. CDR1 and CDR2 from the germline V gene are LNHDA and SQIVND (reference sequence). This CDR3 has 12 amino acids. CDR3 coding DNA: TGTGCCAGTTCCGGGAGTCACTACGAGCAGTACTTC. Its protein is CASSGSHYEQYF.

The J gene is TRBJ2-1, the V gene TRBV5-1; D is possibly TRBD1 (8 bases). V was cut by 4 bases and J by 9 bases, with 17 bases left in between. This CDR3 spans 14 amino acids. Germline V lookup: CDR1 SGHRS, CDR2 YFSETQ. The DNA of the CDR3 is TGCGCCAGCAGCATCGGACAGGGAGGGGGTGAGCAGTTCTTC. Residues: CASSIGQGGGEQFF.

This chain links TRBV11-2 with TRBJ2-3; 10 nucleotides line up with TRBD2. This CDR3 region has 19 residues. The V gene's germline CDR1 is SGHAT and CDR2 FQNNGV. The V segment lost 5 bases and the J segment 1 base; nucleotides outside the gene matches: 15. This CDR3 is CASSLSPYVAGGRTDTQYF. The CDR3 nucleotides are TGTGCCAGCAGCCTCTCTCCCTATGTAGCGGGGGGACGCACAGATACGCAGTATTTT.

This chain joins TRBV5-1 and TRBJ2-1; 9 bases are a match to TRBD1. The CDR3 sequence is 15 residues long. The germline V gene has CDR1 SGHRS and CDR2 YFSETQ. Germline trimming cut 0 bases from V and 7 bases from J; bases unmatched to any gene: 5. The CDR3 here is CASSLAQGAGNEQFF. As DNA, the CDR3 is TGCGCCAGCAGCTTGGCACAGGGGGCCGGGAATGAGCAGTTCTTC.

V gene TRBV19 combines with J gene TRBJ1-2; weak D call: TRBD1 (6 bases). Germline V CDR1 and CDR2: LNHDA, SQIVND (reference sequence). The CDR3 is 13 amino acids. Trimming took 8 bases from V and 2 from J, leaving 12 bases between them. The CDR3 nucleotides read TGTGCCAGTGGGGACAAAATCAACTATGGCTACACCTTC. Protein: CASGDKINYGYTF.